This T cell receptor (beta chain) was obtained from a study of T cells after yellow fever vaccination. TCRdb recomputed calls from the 5' RACE reads with MiXCR, one row per CDR3 protein. The table shows approximately 600,000 distinct CDR3 sequences, with more than 9% occurring only once. This clonotype has at least ten counts. There are 15 residues in the CDR3. CDR1 is SGHRS, CDR2 YFSETQ, per germline. V trimming: 1 base; J trimming: 0 bases; junction bases outside the gene matches: 3. Sample: PBMCs, taken on the day of the yellow fever booster vaccination. The chain uses TRBV5-1 and TRBJ2-7; 8 positions match TRBD1. The source is a man between 25 and 39 years old who received the YFV17D yellow fever vaccine. The CDR3 bases are TGCGCCAGCAGCTTGAGGCAGGGGGCCTCCTACGAGCAGTACTTC. Translating gives CASSLRQGASYEQYF.